The 17 T cell receptor beta chains listed next were all sequenced from one sample in a study of T cells in tuberculosis. This table comes from immunoSEQ multiplex PCR, and its TCRdb copy is limited to in-frame clones, with some not included. The sample yields about 30,000 clones, approximately 90% seen once. Regarding time point: new active TB diagnosis, blood taken before or within 7 days of starting treatment. The specimen was PBMCs, collected at tuberculosis diagnosis. The receptors were sampled from an adult with tuberculosis.

This chain uses TRBV2 with TRBJ2-7, with 7 bases identical to TRBD1. Trimming cost V 8 bases and J 5 bases; bases outside gene matches: 3. The CDR3 is 11 residues long. Germline CDR1 SNHLY, CDR2 FYNNEI. CDR3 nucleotide sequence: TGTGCCAGCCAGGACAGGCACGAGCAGTACTTC. As protein: CASQDRHEQYF.

The chain combines TRBV6-5 with TRBJ2-7, with 10 bases aligning to TRBD2. Germline CDR1 is MNHEY and CDR2 is SVGAGI. J was trimmed by 4 bases and V by 5 bases; bases with no gene match: 8. The CDR3 runs to 15 residues. The CDR3 nucleotides are TGTGCCAGCAGTCCGGAGACTAGCGGGCGGTACGAGCAGTACTTC. It is translated as CASSPETSGRYEQYF.

The chain recombines TRBV19 with TRBJ1-2; 7 nucleotides agree with TRBD1. Trimming cost V 3 bases and J 8 bases; bases outside gene matches: 9. CDR1 is LNHDA and CDR2 is SQIVND in the germline V gene (reference sequence). CDR3 length: 14 residues. CDR3 amino acids: CASSIEKGAKGYTF. CDR3 sequence (DNA): TGTGCCAGTAGTATCGAGAAGGGGGCGAAAGGCTACACCTTC.

Only a few counts were recorded for this clone. The chain links TRBV7-2 to TRBJ2-3, with D unclear. V lost 3 bases to trimming and J lost 1 base, with 8 bases between them. CDR3 length: 14 residues. CDR1 and CDR2 from the germline V gene are SGHTA and FQGNSA. Here the CDR3 DNA reads TGTGCCAGCAGCTTGTCACTGGGCACAGATACGCAGTATTTT. It specifies CASSLSLGTDTQYF.

The gene calls are TRBV7-2 and TRBJ2-1; the match to TRBD2 covers 13 bases. The CDR3 extends over 15 amino acids. Losses at the gene ends were 6 bases for V and 7 bases for J; bases not matched to a gene: 6. Germline CDR1 SGHTA, CDR2 FQGNSA. As DNA, the CDR3 is TGTGCCAGCAGGGGGACTAGCGGGATTATTAATGAGCAGTTCTTC. This gives the protein CASRGTSGIINEQFF.

The rearrangement uses TRBV2 and TRBJ1-1; D might be TRBD1 (6 bases). This CDR3 is 14 amino acids long. Germline V gene sequence: CDR1 SNHLY, CDR2 FYNNEI. V was clipped by 4 bases and J by 6 bases, with 15 bases between them. The CDR3 DNA reads TGTGCCAGCAGTGCCAATCTACAGGGCGCTGAAGCTTTCTTT. Its protein product is CASSANLQGAEAFF.

The chain combines TRBV5-1 with TRBJ2-1, with D hard to call. Germline values: CDR1 SGHRS, CDR2 YFSETQ. V dropped 5 bases and J dropped 8 bases, with 8 bases sitting between them. This CDR3 region has 11 residues. The CDR3 spells CASRSSYEQFF. CDR3 DNA: TGCGCCAGCAGGTCAAGCTATGAGCAGTTCTTC.

The chain uses TRBV14 and TRBJ1-2; D is perhaps TRBD1 (6 bases). CDR3 length: 15 amino acids. CDR1 SGHDN and CDR2 FVKESK come from the germline V gene. V gave up 1 base and J gave up 3 bases, with 12 bases separating them. In DNA, the CDR3 is TGTGCCAGCAGCCAAGCAGGACAGAAGTACTATGGCTACACCTTC. Encoded protein: CASSQAGQKYYGYTF.

This clone was detected once. The CDR3 loop reads CASSYGTGSLFGTF. The CDR3 bases are TGTGCCAGCAGTTACGGGACAGGGTCCTTATTCGGCACCTTC. V gene TRBV6-6 combines with J gene TRBJ1-2; 9 bases align to TRBD1. The V and J ends lost 2 bases and 13 bases, in that order; junction bases with no gene match: 11. The V gene's germline CDR1 is MNHNY and CDR2 SVGAGI (reference sequence). The CDR3 has 14 amino acids.

The genes are TRBV18 and TRBJ2-3; D unresolved. The CDR3 consists of 15 residues. CDR1 and CDR2 (germline): KGHSH, LQKENI. The V end was cut by 2 bases, the J end by 1 base, with 10 bases between. As DNA, the CDR3 is TGTGCCAGCTCACCAGGTTTCGAGCGCACAGATACGCAGTATTTT. It codes for CASSPGFERTDTQYF.

This chain uses TRBV2 with TRBJ1-4, with 10 bases fitting TRBD1. The CDR3 is made up of 15 amino acids. Losses at the gene ends were 2 bases for V and 7 bases for J; bases not matched to a gene: 4. CDR1 and CDR2 (germline): SNHLY, FYNNEI. Here the CDR3 reads CASSESWTGGEKLFF. The CDR3 nucleotides are TGTGCCAGCAGTGAATCATGGACAGGGGGTGAAAAACTGTTTTTT.

This chain uses TRBV4-1 with TRBJ2-7; TRBD2 aligns across 11 bases. Trimming took 0 bases from V and 4 from J; bases not matched to a gene: 5. Germline V lookup: CDR1 MGHRA, CDR2 YSYEKL. This CDR3 region has 16 residues. CDR3 sequence (DNA): TGCGCCAGCAGCCAAGAACTAGCGGGAGTGATGTACGAGCAGTACTTC. It codes for CASSQELAGVMYEQYF.

V and J are TRBV1 and TRBJ2-2; TRBD1 is the table's D call and was not checked against the DNA. TRBV1 is assigned pseudogene status. The CDR3 loop spans 14 amino acids. CDR3 sequence reads: CTSSQGARTGELFF. Here the CDR3 DNA reads TGCACCAGCAGCCAGGGGGCGCGCACCGGGGAGCTGTTTTTT.

The chain couples TRBV19 to TRBJ1-3; maybe TRBD1 (6 bases). The germline V gene encodes CDR1 LNHDA and CDR2 SQIVND (reference sequence). The CDR3 consists of 15 residues. Trimming pared 7 bases from V and 6 bases from J, leaving 19 bases between. The CDR3 DNA reads TGTGCCAGTACCTATCAGGGGCACGGCCAAAACACCATATATTTT. Protein product: CASTYQGHGQNTIYF.

The V call is TRBV27, the J call TRBJ1-2, with TRBD1 identical over 11 bases. CDR3 length equals 17 residues. Germline values: CDR1 MNHEY, CDR2 SMNVEV (reference sequence). Losses at the gene ends were 5 bases for V and 4 bases for J; bases not matched to a gene: 12. The CDR3 DNA reads as TGTGCCAGCAGTCCGGGGACAGGGGGATGGGTGAGCTATGGCTACACCTTC. Amino acids: CASSPGTGGWVSYGYTF.

The chain uses TRBV18 and TRBJ1-5; 7 bases agree with TRBD1. V shed 1 base and J 5 bases; nucleotides not matched to a gene: 8. Germline CDR1 is KGHSH and CDR2 is LQKENI. The CDR3 extends over 16 amino acids. The CDR3 is CASSPLGGGGDQPQHF. Here the CDR3 DNA reads TGTGCCAGCTCACCACTCGGAGGGGGCGGCGATCAGCCCCAGCATTTT.

The chain combines TRBV18 with TRBJ1-1; D gene unclear. CDR1 KGHSH and CDR2 LQKENI come from the germline V gene. Trimming took off 5 bases at V and 1 base at J, with 8 bases between the two ends. The CDR3 spans 13 residues. CDR3 region: CASSYSENTEAFF. CDR3 DNA sequence: TGTGCCAGCTCATATTCAGAGAACACTGAAGCTTTCTTT.